This TCR beta chain was found in a study of T cells in Graves' hyperthyroidism and ophthalmopathy. Findings of the study overall: Ophthalmopathy cases were set apart from stable hyperthyroidism by a 13 V-J model.

Remarks on this clonotype: The antigen remains undetermined.

There were TCR beta CDR3 regions amplified from RNA transcripts. When the TCR CDR3 underwent first-round RT-PCR, the HTBI primer set was used. One entry per CDR3 protein, called by TCRdb with MiXCR from the multiplex PCR reads. The table includes fewer than 800,000 distinct CDR3 sequences, about 17% detected once. Germline CDR1 reads ENHRY; CDR2 reads SYGVKD. Trimming took 2 bases from V and 6 from J, leaving 14 bases between them. CDR3 length: 15 residues. The V call is TRBV10-3, the J call TRBJ2-1; D possibly corresponds to TRBD2 (6 bases). The sequencing sample was made of blood. This clonotype was obtained from a man between 18 and 29 years old with Graves' hyperthyroidism. CDR3 sequence: CAISEQIGRINEQFF. DNA for the CDR3: TGTGCCATCAGTGAGCAAATAGGGAGGATCAATGAGCAGTTCTTC.